A single sample gave rise to the 32 T cell receptor beta chains below, sequenced in a study of regulatory and conventional T cells in RAG deficiency. Blood CD4+ CD25-low CD127-high conventional T cells supplied the genomic DNA template. Method: immunoSEQ multiplex PCR; TCRdb's copy keeps in-frame clones and lacks some. The data contain approximately 48,000 clones, 85% to 90% of them seen just once; the ten biggest clones take up about 0.5%. These data are also associated with another study on regulatory T cells. This second report adds: The PCR used 52 TRBV and 13 TRBJ primers.

Sequenced input: CD4+ effector T cells sorted from blood. The receptors stem from a human donor in good health.

This chain uses TRBV5-1 with TRBJ2-1; 13 nucleotides match TRBD2. J was trimmed by 9 bases and V by 4 bases; bases with no gene match: 7. The CDR3 loop spans 15 amino acids. Germline V lookup: CDR1 SGHRS, CDR2 YFSETQ. CDR3 protein: CASSTTSGGAIEQFF. CDR3 DNA: TGCGCCAGCAGCACCACTAGCGGGGGGGCAATTGAGCAGTTCTTC.

V usage is TRBV10-2 and J usage is TRBJ1-2; a weak D match, TRBD1 (5 bases). Trimming pared 8 bases from V and 4 bases from J, leaving 8 bases between. The CDR3 totals 11 residues. Germline assignment: CDR1 WSHSY and CDR2 SAAADI. CDR3 in DNA: TGCGCCAGCGGGGGGGGCTATGGCTACACCTTC. Encoded protein: CASGGGYGYTF.

The genes are TRBV11-3 and TRBJ1-5; TRBD1 aligns across 10 bases. The V and J ends lost 5 bases and 10 bases, in that order; junction bases with no gene match: 5. This CDR3 has 13 amino acids. In germline, CDR1 is SGHNT, CDR2 YENEEA. The CDR3 DNA reads as TGTGCCAGCAGCAAGGACAGGGGGAAACCCCAGCATTTT. Protein sequence: CASSKDRGKPQHF. Drawing the rest from reference TRBV11-3 and TRBJ1-5, the complete variable domain is EAGVVQSPRYKIIEKKQPVAFWCNPISGHNTLYWYLQNLGQGPELLIRYENEEAVDDSQLPKDRFSAERLKGVDSTLKIQPAELGDSAVYLCASSKDRGKPQHFGDGTRLSIL.

The rearrangement joins TRBV25-1 to TRBJ2-7; the D gene is possibly TRBD1 (6 bases). The V end lost 4 bases, the J end lost 4 bases, and 8 bases lay between the germline ends. CDR1 and CDR2 from the germline V gene are MGHDK and SYGVNS. The CDR3 has 12 amino acids. This CDR3 reads CASSATGYEQYF. The CDR3 bases are TGTGCCAGCAGTGCCACAGGGTACGAGCAGTACTTC.

The chain links TRBV7-2 to TRBJ2-7; the match to TRBD1 covers 11 bases. Germline CDR1 is SGHTA and CDR2 is FQGNSA. This CDR3 spans 15 amino acids. V lost 5 bases and J lost 4; bases outside the gene matches: 7. The CDR3 DNA reads TGTGCCAGCAGCAAGAGGACAGGGGGCCAATACGAGCAGTACTTC. Its translation: CASSKRTGGQYEQYF.

The chain carries TRBV7-9 and TRBJ2-3; no clear D. Germline values: CDR1 SEHNR, CDR2 FQNEAQ (reference sequence). The ends were cut back, 5 bases at V and 6 bases at J, with 6 bases in the middle. The CDR3 contains 11 residues. As DNA, the CDR3 is TGTGCCAGCAGCGCCCTTGATACGCAGTATTTT. As protein: CASSALDTQYF.

The chain carries TRBV19 and TRBJ1-1; a possible D gene is TRBD1 (5 bases). Deletions cut 1 base from V and 5 bases from J, with 14 bases between. The V gene's germline CDR1 is LNHDA and CDR2 SQIVND (reference sequence). The CDR3 extends over 15 amino acids. The chain's CDR3 is CASSIGLTGGTEAFF. As DNA, the CDR3 is TGTGCCAGTAGTATAGGCCTGACGGGGGGAACTGAAGCTTTCTTT.

The J gene is TRBJ1-2, the V gene TRBV19, with 12 nucleotides matching TRBD1. From germline, CDR1 is LNHDA and CDR2 SQIVND (reference sequence). V lost 5 bases, J lost 7 bases, and 5 bases stayed unmatched. This CDR3 has 14 amino acids. CDR3 sequence (DNA): TGTGCCAGTAGTGGCCGGGACAGGGGGCCTGGCTACACCTTC. Translating it yields CASSGRDRGPGYTF.

This chain joins TRBV6-1 and TRBJ2-7; D may be TRBD1 or TRBD2 (6 bases each). Germline CDR1 and CDR2: MNHNS and SASEGT. The CDR3 is made up of 15 amino acids. V was trimmed by 1 base and J by 4 bases, leaving 14 bases between them. CDR3 sequence reads: CASSEGLGGLYEQYF. CDR3 nucleotides: TGTGCCAGCAGTGAAGGTCTCGGGGGCCTTTACGAGCAGTACTTC.

The genes are TRBV5-1 and TRBJ1-2; D is unresolved. V was pared by 4 bases and J by 8 bases, with 24 bases between. This CDR3 spans 16 amino acids. The germline gives CDR1 SGHRS, CDR2 YFSETQ. CDR3 in amino acids: CASSVNQPGAPRGYTF. CDR3 sequence (DNA): TGCGCCAGCAGCGTAAACCAACCGGGCGCACCGCGGGGCTACACCTTC.

CDR3 in DNA: TGTGCCAGCAGCCAAGCCAGTTGGGAAACTGAAGCTTTCTTT. Amino acid sequence: CASSQASWETEAFF. The chain links TRBV14 to TRBJ1-1, with D unresolved. The V and J ends lost 1 base and 5 bases respectively, with 11 bases between them. In germline, CDR1 is SGHDN, CDR2 FVKESK. The CDR3 covers 14 residues.

V gene TRBV11-3 combines with J gene TRBJ2-7, with D hard to call. Germline V gives CDR1 SGHNT, CDR2 YENEEA. This CDR3 is built from 15 residues. Trimming pared 1 base from V and 4 bases from J, leaving 14 bases between. DNA of the CDR3: TGTGCCAGCAGCTTAGGGCTCCCAAATGGATACGAGCAGTACTTC. Its translation is CASSLGLPNGYEQYF.

This sequence joins TRBV4-2 and TRBJ2-1, with D unclear. V lost 1 base to trimming and J lost 9 bases, with 13 bases between them. The germline CDR1 and CDR2 sequences are LGHNA and YNFKEQ. The CDR3 totals 14 residues. CDR3 DNA sequence: TGTGCCAGCAGCCAAGGGTCCGTGGTGATTGAGCAGTTCTTC. Protein: CASSQGSVVIEQFF.

This chain connects TRBV6-5 to TRBJ1-6; D not certain. The ends were cut back, 4 bases at V and 4 bases at J, with 8 bases in the middle. This CDR3 is 14 amino acids long. Germline-derived CDR1 and CDR2 are MNHEY and SVGAGI. The CDR3 loop reads CASSWQLYNSPLHF. As DNA, the CDR3 is TGTGCCAGCAGTTGGCAACTTTATAATTCACCCCTCCACTTT.

The chain combines TRBV28 with TRBJ2-1; TRBD2 matches at 7 bases. The germline CDR1 and CDR2 sequences are MDHEN and SYDVKM. CDR3 length equals 14 residues. After removal of 1 base from V and 5 bases from J, the junction contained 2 bases not matched to a gene. The CDR3 loop is CASSLLGGNNEQFF. The CDR3 DNA sequence: TGTGCCAGCAGTTTATTGGGAGGGAACAATGAGCAGTTCTTC.

This chain joins TRBV6-5 and TRBJ1-4; D perhaps matches TRBD1 (6 bases). Germline CDR1 reads MNHEY; CDR2 reads SVGAGI. The CDR3 contains 14 residues. Trimming stripped 9 bases from V and 7 bases from J, with 18 bases between. The CDR3 spells CASSNRELSEKLFF. Here the CDR3 DNA reads TGTGCCAGTTCAAACAGGGAATTGAGTGAAAAACTGTTTTTT.

The chain links TRBV29-1 to TRBJ2-5; 9 bases agree with TRBD1. Germline lookup yields CDR1 SQVTM and CDR2 ANQGSEA. V lost 3 bases, J lost 3 bases, and 2 bases stayed unmatched. This CDR3 has 13 amino acids. In DNA, the CDR3 is TGCAGCGTTGAGGGGACAGGGAAAGAGACCCAGTACTTC. This translates into CSVEGTGKETQYF.

The chain has TRBV5-5 and TRBJ2-5, with a possible D match to TRBD2 (5 bases). Germline V gene sequence: CDR1 SGHKS, CDR2 YYEKEE (reference sequence). The CDR3 covers 15 residues. Trimming cost V 0 bases and J 2 bases, with 11 bases left between them. The CDR3 DNA is TGTGCCAGCAGCTTGGCCGGGGTTGGGCAAGAGACCCAGTACTTC. It is translated as CASSLAGVGQETQYF.

The V gene is TRBV18, the J gene TRBJ1-1; D ambiguous. Deletions cut 3 bases from V and 10 bases from J, with 15 bases between. Germline V gene data show CDR1 as KGHSH and CDR2 as LQKENI. The CDR3 contains 13 residues. The CDR3 loop is CASSPTQESLAFF. The CDR3 DNA sequence: TGTGCCAGCTCACCTACGCAGGAGTCACTAGCTTTCTTT.

The V call is TRBV18, the J call TRBJ1-5; TRBD1 might be the D (5 bases). CDR1 and CDR2 from the germline V gene are KGHSH and LQKENI. Between the trimmed V and J ends, which lost 2 bases and 8 bases, there was a span of 10 bases. CDR3 length equals 13 residues. The DNA of the CDR3 is TGTGCCAGCTCACCAAATACGGGGGAGCCCCAGCATTTT. Its translation: CASSPNTGEPQHF.

The rearrangement joins TRBV5-1 to TRBJ2-3, with 12 bases identical to TRBD2. V trimming: 1 base; J trimming: 2 bases; junction bases outside the gene matches: 5. Germline values: CDR1 SGHRS, CDR2 YFSETQ. This CDR3 contains 17 residues. The chain's CDR3 is CASSLTTSGGITDTQYF. DNA for the CDR3: TGCGCCAGCAGCTTGACGACTAGCGGGGGCATCACAGATACGCAGTATTTT.

The V and J genes are TRBV5-1 and TRBJ2-5; 11 bases are shared with TRBD2. Germline loops: CDR1 SGHRS, CDR2 YFSETQ. J gave up 4 bases and V 4 bases, and 12 bases lay outside the gene matches. The CDR3 totals 17 residues. CDR3 DNA: TGCGCCAGCAGCCTTCCCGGGACTAGCGGACCCGGAGAGACCCAGTACTTC. Translated, it gives CASSLPGTSGPGETQYF.

The chain employs TRBV19 and TRBJ1-5; possibly TRBD1 for D (6 bases). CDR1 is LNHDA and CDR2 is SQIVND in the germline V gene (reference sequence). This CDR3 spans 15 amino acids. Trimming took off 5 bases at V and 3 bases at J, with 14 bases between the two ends. The CDR3 DNA reads TGTGCCAGTAGTCCCAGGGGTGGTGTCAATCAGCCCCAGCATTTT. This codes for CASSPRGGVNQPQHF.

The chain joins TRBV5-1 to TRBJ2-2, with 11 bases aligning to TRBD2. Trimming at V came to 4 bases and at J to 6 bases, leaving 8 bases not matched to a gene. The CDR3 has 16 residues. The V gene's germline CDR1 is SGHRS and CDR2 YFSETQ. The CDR3: CASSARLAGQAGELFF. As DNA, the CDR3 is TGCGCCAGCAGCGCTCGACTAGCGGGACAAGCCGGGGAGCTGTTTTTT.

The chain links TRBV7-2 to TRBJ1-4, with 10 bases lining up with TRBD1. The CDR3 is 17 amino acids. Germline-derived CDR1 and CDR2 are SGHTA and FQGNSA. V shed 0 bases and J 3 bases; nucleotides not matched to a gene: 4. The CDR3 DNA reads as TGTGCCAGCAGCTTAGCCGGGACAGGGGCGTCTAATGAAAAACTGTTTTTT. It yields the protein CASSLAGTGASNEKLFF.

The rearrangement joins TRBV5-1 to TRBJ2-1, with no clear D. The V and J ends lost 0 bases and 5 bases respectively, with 9 bases between them. Germline V CDR1 and CDR2: SGHRS, YFSETQ. The CDR3 length is 14 residues. CDR3 bases: TGCGCCAGCAGCTTGGTGGCAGGAAACAATGAGCAGTTCTTC. It codes for CASSLVAGNNEQFF.

The chain recombines TRBV6-1 with TRBJ2-7, with 10 positions matching TRBD1. Germline V lookup: CDR1 MNHNS, CDR2 SASEGT. CDR3 length: 15 residues. Trimming removed 4 bases from V and 3 bases from J; junction bases left unmatched: 6. The CDR3 DNA reads TGTGCCAGCAGTGGTCCCGGGACAGGGGTCTACGAGCAGTACTTC. The encoded protein is CASSGPGTGVYEQYF.

V is TRBV5-1 and J is TRBJ2-5; maybe TRBD1 (6 bases). This CDR3 region has 16 residues. Trimming took 4 bases from V and 1 from J, leaving 17 bases between them. Germline-derived CDR1 and CDR2 are SGHRS and YFSETQ. CDR3 region: CASSQGPQGTQETQYF. CDR3 DNA sequence: TGCGCCAGCAGCCAGGGACCCCAGGGGACCCAAGAGACCCAGTACTTC.

In its sample, this clone was seen a few times. The CDR3 spells CASSLGGNYGYTF. The CDR3 DNA is TGTGCCAGCAGCTTGGGAGGGAACTATGGCTACACCTTC. The J gene is TRBJ1-2, the V gene TRBV5-8; no clear D gene. The germline V and J ends were trimmed by 0 bases and 2 bases, with 5 bases remaining between them. The CDR3 totals 13 residues. Germline CDR1 is SGHTS and CDR2 is YDEGEE.

The chain carries TRBV19 and TRBJ1-1; D is undetermined. CDR3 length: 11 residues. Germline V gene sequence: CDR1 LNHDA, CDR2 SQIVND (reference sequence). V gave up 7 bases and J gave up 6 bases, with 9 bases separating them. The CDR3 nucleotides read TGTGCCAGTAATACCGCAGCTGAAGCTTTCTTT. Residues: CASNTAAEAFF.

The chain has TRBV11-2 and TRBJ1-2; the D is unclear. The V gene's germline CDR1 is SGHAT and CDR2 FQNNGV. With 7 bases removed from V and 4 bases from J, the gap between germline ends came to 22 bases. This CDR3 has 16 amino acids. The DNA of the CDR3 is TGTGCCAGCAATCCGGGCCAGTGGGGATCTACCTATGGCTACACCTTC. Translated: CASNPGQWGSTYGYTF.

The chain combines TRBV7-9 with TRBJ2-5; possible D gene TRBD1, 5 bases. The germline V gene encodes CDR1 SEHNR and CDR2 FQNEAQ (reference sequence). V was pared by 5 bases and J by 2 bases, with 12 bases between. The CDR3 is 14 amino acids. The CDR3 region has the DNA TGTGCCAGCAGCACATGGGGCCTACAAGAGACCCAGTACTTC. Protein: CASSTWGLQETQYF.